The following is a T cell receptor beta chain sequence with its context. Its cognate antigen is unknown. The germline V and J ends were trimmed by 4 bases and 9 bases, with 15 bases remaining between them. The CDR3 spans 13 residues. Germline values: CDR1 MNHEY, CDR2 SVGAGI. This entry belongs to a study of cytomegalovirus exposure and HLA in healthy donors. The PCR made use of 60 Vbeta and 13 Jbeta primers. Sequenced by immunoSEQ multiplex PCR; TCRdb stores in-frame clones only, minus some. The data contain roughly 130,000 clones, 80% of them seen just once; the ten biggest clones take up about 3.3%. General study findings and limits: Presence/absence analyses rested on an assumption that sequencing depth was roughly uniform across donors.

The chain employs TRBV6-5 and TRBJ1-2, with a possible D match to TRBD1 (6 bases). The receptor was isolated from a male donor in good health and CMV-seronegative. Sequenced sample: PBMCs. CDR3 sequence reads: CASSLQQGYSYTF. CDR3 in DNA: TGTGCCAGCAGTTTACAACAGGGTTATAGCTACACCTTC.